The 29 T cell receptor beta chains below come from one sample, sequenced in a study of T cells after yellow fever vaccination. A single record per CDR3 protein comes from TCRdb applying MiXCR to the 5' RACE reads. The sample records a few hundred thousand distinct CDR3 sequences, roughly an eighth being singletons. This specimen was CD4+ T cells sorted from PBMCs, taken 15 days after the yellow fever booster vaccination. The source of these receptors is a man between 18 and 35 years old who received the YFV17D yellow fever vaccine.

This clonotype was counted only a few times. This chain links TRBV27 with TRBJ2-6, with 7 bases lining up with TRBD1. V was clipped by 6 bases and J by 2 bases; unmatched bases: 4. This CDR3 contains 15 residues. The germline gives CDR1 MNHEY, CDR2 SMNVEV (reference sequence). For the CDR3, the DNA is TGTGCCAGCAGCCAAGACAGGGCTGGGGCCAACGTCCTGACTTTC. As protein: CASSQDRAGANVLTF. Combining the CDR3 with reference TRBV27 and TRBJ2-6 gives the whole variable domain EAQVTQNPRYLITVTGKKLTVTCSQNMNHEYMSWYRQDPGLGLRQIYYSMNVEVTDKGDVPEGYKVSRKEKRNFPLILESPSPNQTSLYFCASSQDRAGANVLTFGAGSRLTVL.

For the CDR3, the DNA is TGTGCCAGCAGCTTAGCTGAAACCGGGTCTTATAACGGGGAGCTGTTTTTT. This sequence encodes CASSLAETGSYNGELFF. V usage is TRBV7-2 and J usage is TRBJ2-2; D ambiguous. The CDR3 runs 17 residues. With 0 bases removed from V and 7 bases from J, the gap between germline ends came to 18 bases. Germline V lookup: CDR1 SGHTA, CDR2 FQGNSA.

This clonotype appeared a few times. The chain couples TRBV10-3 to TRBJ2-1; TRBD2 is a possible D gene (7 bases). The CDR3 runs 15 residues. V shed 4 bases and J shed 7 bases, with 17 bases lying between them. Germline CDR1 ENHRY, CDR2 SYGVKD. CDR3 residues: CAISGGGGPFNEQFF. The CDR3 bases are TGTGCCATCAGTGGTGGCGGGGGCCCTTTTAATGAGCAGTTCTTC.

CDR3 bases: TGTGCAAGTCGCCGGGACGTCTATGGCTACACCTTC. Translating gives CASRRDVYGYTF. The chain carries TRBV12-2 and TRBJ1-2; the table gives TRBD1 as D, unverified against the DNA. TRBV12-2 is tagged as a pseudogene. This CDR3 is 12 amino acids long.

The V call is TRBV7-3, the J call TRBJ1-1; 7 bases map to TRBD1. The CDR3 runs 13 residues. Germline CDR1 reads SGHTA; CDR2 reads FQGTGA. Trimming took 5 bases from V and 7 from J; bases not matched to a gene: 7. DNA of the CDR3: TGTGCCAGCAGCCCGAACAGGGGACATGAAGCTTTCTTT. As protein: CASSPNRGHEAFF.

There are a few counts of this clonotype. The chain has TRBV6-5 and TRBJ2-5, with no clear D. Between the trimmed V and J ends, which lost 2 bases and 3 bases, there was a span of 13 bases. This CDR3 spans 15 amino acids. Per the germline V gene, CDR1 is MNHEY and CDR2 is SVGAGI. CDR3: CASSYVYSPEETQYF. The CDR3 nucleotides read TGTGCCAGCAGTTACGTCTACAGCCCAGAAGAGACCCAGTACTTC.

The genes are TRBV10-2 and TRBJ2-4; D is possibly TRBD2 (5 bases). This CDR3 spans 14 amino acids. V was pared by 8 bases and J by 3 bases, with 14 bases between. Germline V lookup: CDR1 WSHSY, CDR2 SAAADI. CDR3: CASGFGVVKNIQYF. In DNA, the CDR3 is TGCGCCAGCGGTTTCGGGGTTGTCAAAAACATTCAGTACTTC.

This clonotype was seen only a few times. The chain combines TRBV6-1 with TRBJ1-2; D not certain. V was clipped by 4 bases and J by 3 bases, with 9 bases between them. This CDR3 comprises 13 residues. Germline V gene sequence: CDR1 MNHNS, CDR2 SASEGT. The CDR3 is CASSVTAYYGYTF. The CDR3 bases are TGTGCCAGCAGTGTTACAGCTTACTATGGCTACACCTTC.

The table lists this clonotype with a few counts. The chain joins TRBV28 to TRBJ2-7; D is unclear. The CDR3 runs 17 residues. Trimming removed 5 bases at V and 4 bases at J, with 24 bases between. Germline CDR1 reads MDHEN; CDR2 reads SYDVKM. The CDR3 is CASSPGSPSRVGYEQYV. In DNA, the CDR3 is TGTGCCAGCAGTCCGGGCTCGCCAAGTCGGGTCGGTTACGAGCAGTACGTC.

This clonotype was recorded a few times. The rearrangement joins TRBV9 to TRBJ1-1; possibly TRBD1 for D (5 bases). CDR3 length: 15 residues. The germline V gene encodes CDR1 SGDLS and CDR2 YYNGEE. V gave up 4 bases and J gave up 3 bases, with 16 bases separating them. This chain's CDR3 is CASSPRGSGDTEAFF. In DNA form, the CDR3 reads TGTGCCAGCAGCCCCCGGGGGTCCGGAGACACTGAAGCTTTCTTT.

This clonotype was seen more than once but under ten times. V is TRBV5-1 and J is TRBJ2-5; possibly TRBD2 for D (5 bases). This CDR3 contains 14 residues. Germline assignment: CDR1 SGHRS and CDR2 YFSETQ. Trimming cost V 3 bases and J 4 bases, with 13 bases left between them. The CDR3 region has the DNA TGCGCCAGCAGCTACGAACCGGCGGGAGAGACCCAGTACTTC. Translating it yields CASSYEPAGETQYF. The full variable domain, rest sourced from reference TRBV5-1 and TRBJ2-5, is KAGVTQTPRYLIKTRGQQVTLSCSPISGHRSVSWYQQTPGQGLQFLFEYFSETQRNKGNFPGRFSGRQFSNSRSEMNVSTLELGDSALYLCASSYEPAGETQYFGPGTRLLVL.

This clonotype was counted at least ten times. This chain joins TRBV5-6 and TRBJ2-1; D may match TRBD1 or TRBD2 (5 bases each). Germline V CDR1 and CDR2: SGHDT, YYEEEE. CDR3 length: 13 residues. V dropped 6 bases and J dropped 10 bases, with 17 bases sitting between them. The CDR3 sequence is CASTPPGPREQFF. CDR3 nucleotide sequence: TGTGCCAGCACCCCCCCGGGGCCCCGGGAGCAGTTCTTC.

This clonotype showed up just a few times. V usage is TRBV5-1 and J usage is TRBJ2-3, with D uncertain. The germline V gene has CDR1 SGHRS and CDR2 YFSETQ. The V and J ends lost 5 bases and 4 bases respectively, with 11 bases between them. CDR3 length: 13 amino acids. CDR3 sequence: CASSEFSADTQYF. As DNA, the CDR3 is TGCGCCAGCAGTGAATTTTCCGCAGATACGCAGTATTTT.

The chain uses TRBV24-1 and TRBJ1-2; D possibly corresponds to TRBD1 (5 bases). Germline-derived CDR1 and CDR2 are KGHDR and SFDVKD. The V and J ends lost 7 bases and 2 bases respectively, with 10 bases between them. This CDR3 is built from 13 residues. CDR3 sequence: CATSERDNYGYTF. The CDR3 DNA reads as TGTGCCACCAGCGAACGGGACAACTATGGCTACACCTTC.

In this sample, this clonotype turned up a few times. The genes are TRBV20-1 and TRBJ1-1, with 10 bases matching TRBD1. CDR1 is DFQATT, CDR2 SNEGSKA, per germline (reference sequence). V was pared by 4 bases and J by 5 bases, with 10 bases of the junction left unmatched. This CDR3 contains 15 residues. CDR3 nucleotide sequence: TGCAGTGCTACGGGGCTCCGGACAGGGGGAACTGAAGCTTTCTTT. Translated, it gives CSATGLRTGGTEAFF.

This CDR3 reads CASSLGSGGDTEAFF. DNA for the CDR3: TGTGCCAGCAGCCTGGGGTCCGGGGGGGACACTGAAGCTTTCTTT. This chain links TRBV9 with TRBJ1-1; tentatively, D is TRBD1 (5 bases). The germline CDR1 and CDR2 sequences are SGDLS and YYNGEE. V lost 4 bases and J lost 3, with 16 bases in between. This CDR3 has 15 amino acids.

This clonotype turned up a few times. The chain employs TRBV4-1 and TRBJ1-1; no clear D. The V and J ends lost 4 bases and 1 base respectively, with 7 bases between them. The CDR3 runs 13 residues. CDR1 is MGHRA, CDR2 YSYEKL, per germline. The CDR3 protein is CASSPVWNTEAFF. The CDR3 nucleotides read TGCGCCAGCAGCCCCGTCTGGAACACTGAAGCTTTCTTT.

V gene TRBV20-1 combines with J gene TRBJ1-1; D is ambiguous. The CDR3 loop spans 13 amino acids. CDR1 is DFQATT, CDR2 SNEGSKA, per germline (reference sequence). Trimming took off 6 bases at V and 4 bases at J, with 15 bases between the two ends. In nucleotides, the CDR3 is TGCAGTGCACTAAAATTTCTGCGCACTGAAGCTTTCTTT. Its translation: CSALKFLRTEAFF.

This clonotype was picked up many times. The rearrangement uses TRBV9 and TRBJ1-1, with D uncertain. Trimming took 0 bases from V and 4 from J, leaving 16 bases between them. The CDR3 runs 16 residues. Germline CDR1 SGDLS, CDR2 YYNGEE. CDR3 protein: CASSVVYRRFRTEAFF. For the CDR3, the DNA is TGTGCCAGCAGCGTAGTCTATCGCCGGTTTCGCACTGAAGCTTTCTTT.

This clonotype appeared once. CDR3 DNA: TGCAGTGCTCTCGGACAGGCCTATGGCTACACCTTC. This codes for CSALGQAYGYTF. The rearrangement joins TRBV20-1 to TRBJ1-2; 7 bases are a match to TRBD1. CDR1 DFQATT and CDR2 SNEGSKA come from the germline V gene (reference sequence). The CDR3 covers 12 residues. V shed 5 bases and J 4 bases; nucleotides not matched to a gene: 4.

This chain uses TRBV6-1 with TRBJ1-2; 9 bases align to TRBD1. Germline V CDR1 and CDR2: MNHNS, SASEGT. V was clipped by 7 bases and J by 4 bases; unmatched bases: 10. The CDR3 loop spans 15 amino acids. The CDR3 nucleotides read TGTGCCAGCATGAGCAGGACAGGGGACCTCTATGGCTACACCTTC. Protein sequence: CASMSRTGDLYGYTF.

The chain employs TRBV5-4 and TRBJ2-2; the D is unclear. Germline lookup yields CDR1 SGHNT and CDR2 YYREEE (reference sequence). Trimming stripped 2 bases from V and 4 bases from J, with 15 bases between. The CDR3 runs 16 residues. Here the CDR3 reads CASSLAGKGGTGELFF. CDR3 coding DNA: TGTGCCAGCAGCTTAGCCGGCAAGGGCGGCACCGGGGAGCTGTTTTTT.

This clonotype has only a few counts. The chain employs TRBV7-2 and TRBJ1-4; D gene ambiguous. V lost 3 bases, J lost 5 bases, and 7 bases lay in between. The germline CDR1 and CDR2 sequences are SGHTA and FQGNSA. The length of the CDR3 is 13 residues. The CDR3 DNA is TGTGCCAGCAGCTTTAATCAGAATGAAAAACTGTTTTTT. Translation gives CASSFNQNEKLFF.

The J gene is TRBJ1-6, the V gene TRBV6-6, with D perhaps TRBD1 (6 bases). V gave up 6 bases and J gave up 4 bases, with 19 bases separating them. Germline assignment: CDR1 MNHNY and CDR2 SVGAGI (reference sequence). The CDR3 loop spans 17 amino acids. The CDR3 nucleotides are TGTGCCAGCAGGGAGACAGGCCGGTTAGCGTATAATTCACCCCTCCACTTT. This translates into CASRETGRLAYNSPLHF.

The CDR3 DNA reads TGCAGTGCCCCCACTCGGGGGGGGGGAAACACCGGGGAGCTGTTTTTT. This codes for CSAPTRGGGNTGELFF. The genes are TRBV20-1 and TRBJ2-2; 8 nucleotides agree with TRBD2. The CDR3 contains 16 residues. V lost 6 bases and J lost 2; bases outside the gene matches: 11. Germline V gives CDR1 DFQATT, CDR2 SNEGSKA (reference sequence).

This chain links TRBV7-2 with TRBJ1-5; perhaps TRBD1 as D (6 bases). This CDR3 has 19 residues. The V end was cut by 4 bases, the J end by 0 bases, with 22 bases between. CDR1 and CDR2 from the germline V gene are SGHTA and FQGNSA. The CDR3 nucleotides are TGTGCCAGCAGCTACAATAGGTCGAGGGGGGGTGTTAGCAATCAGCCCCAGCATTTT. Translating gives CASSYNRSRGGVSNQPQHF.

The V gene is TRBV18, the J gene TRBJ2-2; D is perhaps TRBD2 (6 bases). Trimming took off 0 bases at V and 4 bases at J, with 15 bases between the two ends. This CDR3 spans 17 amino acids. The V gene's germline CDR1 is KGHSH and CDR2 LQKENI. CDR3 sequence (DNA): TGTGCCAGCTCACCACCCTCGGGGGTGTGGGGCACCGGGGAGCTGTTTTTT. As protein: CASSPPSGVWGTGELFF.

This clonotype came up a few times. This chain uses TRBV7-3 with TRBJ1-1; D perhaps matches TRBD1 (6 bases). This CDR3 spans 14 amino acids. Per the germline V gene, CDR1 is SGHTA and CDR2 is FQGTGA. Trimming stripped 2 bases from V and 4 bases from J, with 11 bases between. The CDR3 sequence is CASSLGGRGTEAFF. CDR3 bases: TGTGCCAGCAGCTTAGGGGGGCGCGGCACTGAAGCTTTCTTT.

The CDR3 loop is CASSDRQGQAHGYTF. The CDR3 DNA follows: TGTGCCAGCAGCGACCGACAGGGGCAAGCTCATGGCTACACCTTC. The chain is built from TRBV7-3 and TRBJ1-2; 8 bases line up with TRBD1. Germline CDR1 is SGHTA and CDR2 is FQGTGA. CDR3 length: 15 amino acids. V trimming: 5 bases; J trimming: 6 bases; junction bases outside the gene matches: 11.